This TCR beta chain is drawn from a study of CD8+ T cells in alopecia areata. Study details: Treated patients were given 5 to 10 mg oral tofacitinib twice daily.

This clone appeared a single time. Germline CDR1 reads SQVTM; CDR2 reads ANQGSEA. This CDR3 region has 13 residues. V lost 4 bases and J lost 7, with 16 bases in between. Reverse transcription of extracted RNA yielded cDNA, which provided the sequencing template. Sequencing was performed with immunoSEQ multiplex PCR; in TCRdb, only in-frame clones are kept and a portion is missing. The sample carries 200,000 to 250,000 clones, under 60% recorded once. Documented treatment: oral pan-JAK inhibitor, 5-10 mg twice daily. The receptor was derived from a human donor with alopecia areata. The V gene is TRBV29-1, the J gene TRBJ1-2; perhaps TRBD1 as D (5 bases). This specimen consisted of CD4+ T cells sorted from blood, obtained at week 4, from a patient treated with tofacitinib. CDR3 DNA sequence: TGCAGCGTTGGTCAGGGAGTTTTGGGTGGCTACACCTTC. Its translation: CSVGQGVLGGYTF.